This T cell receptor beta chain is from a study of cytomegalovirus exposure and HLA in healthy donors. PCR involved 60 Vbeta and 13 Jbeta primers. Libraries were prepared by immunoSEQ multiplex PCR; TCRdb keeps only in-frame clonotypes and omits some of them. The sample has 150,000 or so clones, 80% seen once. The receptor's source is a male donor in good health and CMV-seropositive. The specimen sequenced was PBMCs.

DNA for the CDR3: TGCGCCAGCAGTCTATCGGGACAGATCAATCAGCCCCAGCATTTT. The encoded protein is CASSLSGQINQPQHF. The V call is TRBV5-1, the J call TRBJ1-5; 7 bases map to TRBD1. Germline V lookup: CDR1 SGHRS, CDR2 YFSETQ. The CDR3 runs to 15 residues. V lost 5 bases, J lost 3 bases, and 8 bases stayed unmatched. Complete variable domain (other parts from reference TRBV5-1 and TRBJ1-5): KAGVTQTPRYLIKTRGQQVTLSCSPISGHRSVSWYQQTPGQGLQFLFEYFSETQRNKGNFPGRFSGRQFSNSRSEMNVSTLELGDSALYLCASSLSGQINQPQHFGDGTRLSIL.